This TCR beta chain was observed in a study of T-cell reconstitution after alpha-beta-depleted transplantation in children. Findings and caveats of the study: T-cell counts and diversity at one year following transplant were attributed mainly to newly produced T cells. About two months after transplant, alpha-beta T cells reportedly came from several hundred expanded graft clones.

V lost 6 bases and J lost 2, with 26 bases in between. This CDR3 comprises 17 residues. Germline-derived CDR1 and CDR2 are SQVTM and ANQGSEA. This clonotype occurred a few times. Its specificity is unknown. Unique molecular identifiers were used to barcode this TCRbeta library. MiXCR, applied by TCRdb to the PCR reads, yields one record per CDR3 protein. The data contain 700,000 or so distinct CDR3 sequences, 10% to 15% of them singletons. V gene TRBV29-1 combines with J gene TRBJ2-7; possibly TRBD1 or TRBD2 for D (5 bases each). Material: PBMCs, obtained before TCRalphabeta/CD19-depleted stem cell transplant. The receptor comes from a girl aged 2-9 years with congenital amegakaryocytic thrombocytopenia, due to receive a stem cell transplant. The CDR3 DNA sequence: TGCAGCGTCCAAGGGTTGGTGGGACGGAGGTGGGCCTACGAGCAGTACTTC. Residues: CSVQGLVGRRWAYEQYF.